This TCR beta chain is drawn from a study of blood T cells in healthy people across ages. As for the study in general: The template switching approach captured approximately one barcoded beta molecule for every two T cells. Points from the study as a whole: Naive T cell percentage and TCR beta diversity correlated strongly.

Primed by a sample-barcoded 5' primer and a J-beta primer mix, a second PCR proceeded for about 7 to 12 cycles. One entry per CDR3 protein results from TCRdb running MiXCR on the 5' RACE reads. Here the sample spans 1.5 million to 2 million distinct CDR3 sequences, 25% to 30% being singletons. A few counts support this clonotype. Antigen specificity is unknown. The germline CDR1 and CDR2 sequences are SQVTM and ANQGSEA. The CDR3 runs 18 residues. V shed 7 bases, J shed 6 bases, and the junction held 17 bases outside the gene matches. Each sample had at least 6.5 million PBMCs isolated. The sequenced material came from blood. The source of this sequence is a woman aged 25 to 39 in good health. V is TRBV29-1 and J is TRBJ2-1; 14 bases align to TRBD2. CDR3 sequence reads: CSARTGLTSGRGGNEQFF. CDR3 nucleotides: TGCAGCGCAAGGACAGGGCTGACTAGCGGGAGGGGGGGCAATGAGCAGTTCTTC.